What follows is one T cell receptor (beta chain) and its context. This specimen belongs to a study of control samples from healthy donors and cancer patients. The data were produced by immunoSEQ multiplex PCR, yet TCRdb's version contains in-frame clones alone and is incomplete. The sample carries about 250,000 clones, around 80% recorded once. Germline-derived CDR1 and CDR2 are KGHSH and LQKENI. The CDR3 totals 16 residues. V lost 1 base to trimming and J lost 1 base, with 13 bases between them. The specimen sequenced was PBMCs. The J gene is TRBJ1-1, the V gene TRBV18; the D is unclear. This receptor was identified in a woman in her sixties with lung cancer. The CDR3 DNA follows: TGTGCCAGCTCACCACGTAGTCTCCGGCAGAACACTGAAGCTTTCTTT. It translates to CASSPRSLRQNTEAFF.